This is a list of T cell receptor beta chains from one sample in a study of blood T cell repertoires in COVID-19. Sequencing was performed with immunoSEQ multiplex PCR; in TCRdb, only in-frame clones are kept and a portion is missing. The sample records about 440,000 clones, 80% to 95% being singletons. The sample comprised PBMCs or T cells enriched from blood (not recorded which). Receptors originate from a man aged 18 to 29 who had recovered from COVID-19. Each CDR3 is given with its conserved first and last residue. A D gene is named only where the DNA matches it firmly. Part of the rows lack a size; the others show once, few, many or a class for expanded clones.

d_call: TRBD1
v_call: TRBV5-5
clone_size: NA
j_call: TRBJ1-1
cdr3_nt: TGTGCCAGCAGCCCGAGGACAGGGTATACTGAAGCTTTCTTT
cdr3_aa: CASSPRTGYTEAFF

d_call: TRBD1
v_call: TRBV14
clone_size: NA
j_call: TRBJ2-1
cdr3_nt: TGTGCCAGCAGCCAAGAGCTATACGGGACAGGGGTCTTC
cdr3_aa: CASSQELYGTGVF

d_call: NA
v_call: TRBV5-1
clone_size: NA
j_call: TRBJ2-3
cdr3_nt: TGCGCCAGCAGCCTAGGGGGAGTCGGCACAGATACGCAGTATTTT
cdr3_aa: CASSLGGVGTDTQYF

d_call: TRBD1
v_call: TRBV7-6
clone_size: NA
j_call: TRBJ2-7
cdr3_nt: TGTGCCAGCAGCTTAGCTCGGGACAGGGTGAACCCCTACGAGCAGTACTTC
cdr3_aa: CASSLARDRVNPYEQYF

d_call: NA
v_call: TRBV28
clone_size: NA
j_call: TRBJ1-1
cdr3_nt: TGTGCCAGCAGTTTAGCGTTGAGCACTGAAGCTTTCTTT
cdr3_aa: CASSLALSTEAFF

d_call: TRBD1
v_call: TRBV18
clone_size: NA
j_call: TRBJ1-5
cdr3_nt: TGTGCCAGCTCAGCCGGGACAGTGAATCAGCCCCAGCATTTT
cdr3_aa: CASSAGTVNQPQHF

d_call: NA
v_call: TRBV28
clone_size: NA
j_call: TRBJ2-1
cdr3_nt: TGTGCCAGCAGCTCCGCTGACAGCTACAATGAGCAGTTCTTC
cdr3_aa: CASSSADSYNEQFF

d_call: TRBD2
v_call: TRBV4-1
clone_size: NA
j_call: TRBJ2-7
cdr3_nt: TGCGCCAGCAGCCCCCTAGCGGGAGTCAAAGAGCAGTACTTC
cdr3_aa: CASSPLAGVKEQYF

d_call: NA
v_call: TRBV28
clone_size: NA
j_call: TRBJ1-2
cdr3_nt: TGTGCCAGCAGACTACAGGGTTTCTATGGCTACACCTTC
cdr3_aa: CASRLQGFYGYTF

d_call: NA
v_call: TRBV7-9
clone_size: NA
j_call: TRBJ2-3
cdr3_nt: TGTGCCAGCAGCTTAGGGTGGGGCCGAGCCGATACGCAGTATTTT
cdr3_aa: CASSLGWGRADTQYF

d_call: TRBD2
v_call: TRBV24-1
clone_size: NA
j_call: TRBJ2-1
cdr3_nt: TGTGCCACCCAAGCCACCGTGGGGACTACCCACTCCTACAATGAGCAGTTCTTC
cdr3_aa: CATQATVGTTHSYNEQFF

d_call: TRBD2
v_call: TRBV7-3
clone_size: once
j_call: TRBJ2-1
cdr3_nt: TGTGCCAGCAGCCGTCGGCTAGCGGGAGGGAAAGTTTACAATGAGCAGTTCTTC
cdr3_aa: CASSRRLAGGKVYNEQFF

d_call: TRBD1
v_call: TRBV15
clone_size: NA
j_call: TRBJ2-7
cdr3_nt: TGTGCCACCAGCGTCAGACCGGGACAGGGCTACGAGCAGTACTTC
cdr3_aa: CATSVRPGQGYEQYF

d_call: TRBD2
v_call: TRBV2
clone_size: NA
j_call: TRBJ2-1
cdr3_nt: TGTGCCAGCAGCCTAGCGGGAGAGTCAGAGCAGTTCTTC
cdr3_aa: CASSLAGESEQFF

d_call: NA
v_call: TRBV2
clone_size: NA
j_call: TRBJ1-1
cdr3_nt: TGTGCCAGCACCAACCAGGGGAACACTGAAGCTTTCTTT
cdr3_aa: CASTNQGNTEAFF

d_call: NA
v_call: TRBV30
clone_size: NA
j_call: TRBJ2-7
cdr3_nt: TGTGCCTGGAGTGTACGTTCAGGGAATCTCTACGAGCAGTACTTC
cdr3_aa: CAWSVRSGNLYEQYF

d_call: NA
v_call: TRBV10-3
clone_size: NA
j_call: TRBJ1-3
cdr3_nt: TGTGCTATAGACTCTGGGGGAAACACCATATATTTT
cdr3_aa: CAIDSGGNTIYF

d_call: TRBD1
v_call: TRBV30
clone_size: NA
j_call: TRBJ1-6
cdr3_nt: TGTGCCTGGAGTTTGGGACAGCTTAATTCACCCCTCCACTTT
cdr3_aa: CAWSLGQLNSPLHF

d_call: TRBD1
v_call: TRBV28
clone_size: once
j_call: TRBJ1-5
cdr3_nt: TGTGCCAGCAGTTCGTCTCTTCTACAGGGGGGTCGTCAGCCCCAGCATTTT
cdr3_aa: CASSSSLLQGGRQPQHF

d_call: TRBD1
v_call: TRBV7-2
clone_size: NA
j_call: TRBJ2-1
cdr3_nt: TGTGCCAGCTCGCGGGACAGGTATTCATATGAGCAGTTCTTC
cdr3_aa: CASSRDRYSYEQFF

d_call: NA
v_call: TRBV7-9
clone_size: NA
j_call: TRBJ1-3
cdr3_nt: TGTGCCAGCAGCTTAAAGGCAGGCTCCGCCGGGGACACCATATATTTT
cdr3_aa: CASSLKAGSAGDTIYF

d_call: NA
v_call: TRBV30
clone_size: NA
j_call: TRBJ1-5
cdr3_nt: TGTGCCTGGAGTTTCGACAGGTTCAATCAGCCCCAGCATTTT
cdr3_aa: CAWSFDRFNQPQHF

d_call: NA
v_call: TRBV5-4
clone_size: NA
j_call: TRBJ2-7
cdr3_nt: TGTGCCAGCAGCTTGTTCGGGTCCTACGAGCAGTACTTC
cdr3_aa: CASSLFGSYEQYF

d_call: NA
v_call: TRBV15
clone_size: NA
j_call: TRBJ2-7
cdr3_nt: TGTGCCACCAGCAGGGACTTGAACGAGCAGTACTTC
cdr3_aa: CATSRDLNEQYF

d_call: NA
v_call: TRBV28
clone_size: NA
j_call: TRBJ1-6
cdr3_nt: TGTGCCAGCAGTTTAGCGGGAGACGGCTATTCACCCCTCCACTTT
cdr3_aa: CASSLAGDGYSPLHF

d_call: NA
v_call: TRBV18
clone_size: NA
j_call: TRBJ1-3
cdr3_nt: TGTGCCAGCTCACCGATTACGGGCTCTGGAAACACCATATATTTT
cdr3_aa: CASSPITGSGNTIYF

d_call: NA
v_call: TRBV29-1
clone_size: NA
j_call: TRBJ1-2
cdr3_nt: TGCAGCGCGGGGATCGGACAGAACTATGGCTACACCTTC
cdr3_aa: CSAGIGQNYGYTF

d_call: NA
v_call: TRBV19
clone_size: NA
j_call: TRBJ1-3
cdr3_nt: TGTGCCAGTAGTATGCGGCGAGACGGGGGCACCATATATTTT
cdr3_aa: CASSMRRDGGTIYF

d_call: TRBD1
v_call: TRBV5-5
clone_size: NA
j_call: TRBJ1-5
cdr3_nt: TGTGCCAGCAGCAGTGCCGGTACAGGGGGATATCAGCCCCAGCATTTT
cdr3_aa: CASSSAGTGGYQPQHF

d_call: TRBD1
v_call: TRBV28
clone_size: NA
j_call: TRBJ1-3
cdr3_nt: TGTGCCAGCAGTTTACAAGACAGGGACTCTGGAAACACCATATATTTT
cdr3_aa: CASSLQDRDSGNTIYF

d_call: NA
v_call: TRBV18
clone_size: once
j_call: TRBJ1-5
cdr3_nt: TGTGCCAGCTCACCTTTGGACATGACTCAGCCCCAGCATTTT
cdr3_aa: CASSPLDMTQPQHF

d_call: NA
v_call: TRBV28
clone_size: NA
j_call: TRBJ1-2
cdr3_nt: TGTGCCAGCTCTATAACAGGCTTTACCTCCTATGGCTACACCTTC
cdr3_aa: CASSITGFTSYGYTF

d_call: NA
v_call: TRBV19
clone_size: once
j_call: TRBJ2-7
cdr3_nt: TGTGCCAGTAGTATAGCAGGGGGGACCTACGAGCAGTACTTC
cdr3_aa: CASSIAGGTYEQYF

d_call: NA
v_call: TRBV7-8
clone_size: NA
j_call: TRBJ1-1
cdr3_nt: TGTGCCAGCAGCTTACAGTCAGGGGTGGGGAAGAACACTGAAGCTTTCTTT
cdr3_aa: CASSLQSGVGKNTEAFF

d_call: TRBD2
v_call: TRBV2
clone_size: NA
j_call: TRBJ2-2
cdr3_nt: TGTGCCAGCGCCTCCGGACTAGCGGGAAAAACCGGGGAGCTGTTTTTT
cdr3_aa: CASASGLAGKTGELFF

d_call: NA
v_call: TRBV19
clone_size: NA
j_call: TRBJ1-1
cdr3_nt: TGTGCCGGCAAAGCGGCAACGGGGAGCACTGAAGCTTTCTTT
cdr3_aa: CAGKAATGSTEAFF

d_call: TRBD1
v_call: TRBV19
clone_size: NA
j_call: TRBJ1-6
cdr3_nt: TGTGCCAGTAGTCAGGACACAGGGGATTCACCCCTCCACTTT
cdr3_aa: CASSQDTGDSPLHF

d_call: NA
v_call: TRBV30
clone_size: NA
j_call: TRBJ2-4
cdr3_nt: TGTGCCTGGAGTACCGGCCAGCGGAGTCTTGGCATTCAGTACTTC
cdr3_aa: CAWSTGQRSLGIQYF